These T cell receptor beta chains were read from a single sample in a study of T cells after yellow fever vaccination. One entry per CDR3 protein, called by TCRdb with MiXCR from the 5' RACE reads. The sample has hundreds of thousands of distinct CDR3 sequences, approximately 9% seen once. The specimen comprised PBMCs, sampled on the day of the first yellow fever vaccination. All receptors come from a man in his late teens or twenties who received the YFV17D yellow fever vaccine. Each CDR3 is given with its conserved first and last residue. D genes are given only for firm matches. Not all rows give a size; the values are once, few, many and, for expanded clones, a class.

D gene	V gene	clone size	J gene	CDR3 protein	CDR3 DNA
NA	TRBV6-6	many	TRBJ2-7	CASSYHSIYEQYF	TGTGCCAGCAGTTATCACAGTATCTACGAGCAGTACTTC
NA	TRBV28	NA	TRBJ1-3	CASWTGSGNTIYF	TGTGCCAGCTGGACGGGATCTGGAAACACCATATATTTT
NA	TRBV4-1	few	TRBJ2-7	CASSQVGYPSYEQYF	TGCGCCAGCAGCCAGGTAGGGTACCCTTCCTACGAGCAGTACTTC
NA	TRBV4-1	NA	TRBJ2-2	CASSQDRRGRELFF	TGCGCCAGCAGCCAAGATAGGAGAGGACGGGAGCTGTTTTTT
NA	TRBV7-8	NA	TRBJ1-6	CASSSPGGAGKPLHF	TGTGCCAGCAGCTCTCCGGGGGGGGCAGGCAAACCCCTCCACTTT
NA	TRBV5-1	few	TRBJ2-5	CASSLGWVQETQYF	TGCGCCAGCAGCTTGGGATGGGTACAAGAGACCCAGTACTTC
NA	TRBV5-1	many	TRBJ1-6	CASSLKGQILNNSPLHF	TGCGCCAGCAGCTTGAAGGGGCAGATCCTCAATAATTCACCCCTCCACTTT
TRBD2	TRBV9	few	TRBJ2-1	CASSSRTSGNEQFF	TGTGCCAGCAGCTCCCGGACTAGCGGGAATGAGCAGTTCTTC
NA	TRBV4-3	few	TRBJ2-5	CASSQDGTPQETQYF	TGCGCCAGCAGCCAAGACGGGACTCCCCAAGAGACCCAGTACTTC
NA	TRBV12-3/TRBV12-4	NA	TRBJ2-7	CASSHTLRRGGFYEQYF	TGTGCCAGCAGTCACACCCTTCGGAGGGGGGGCTTCTACGAGCAGTACTTC
NA	TRBV5-4	many	TRBJ2-3	CASSRMGRTGTDTQYF	TGTGCCAGCAGCCGAATGGGACGGACTGGTACAGATACGCAGTATTTT
TRBD1	TRBV7-2	many	TRBJ1-5	CASSFSGTGGNQPQHF	TGTGCCAGCAGCTTCTCCGGGACAGGGGGCAATCAGCCCCAGCATTTT
NA	TRBV7-9	few	TRBJ2-3	CASSLGFGSGTDTQYF	TGTGCCAGCAGCTTAGGGTTTGGATCGGGCACAGATACGCAGTATTTT
NA	TRBV3-1	few	TRBJ1-5	CASSQDSRYQPQHF	TGTGCCAGCAGCCAAGATAGTCGGTATCAGCCCCAGCATTTT
NA	TRBV6-5	few	TRBJ2-2	CASTWGNTGELFF	TGTGCCAGCACTTGGGGTAACACCGGGGAGCTGTTTTTT
NA	TRBV5-1	NA	TRBJ2-2	CASSLDTEGGELFF	TGCGCCAGCAGCCTTGACACCGAAGGCGGGGAGCTGTTTTTT
NA	TRBV6-2/TRBV6-3	few	TRBJ1-2	CASSYSLIENYGYTF	TGTGCCAGCAGTTACTCACTTATAGAGAACTATGGCTACACCTTC
NA	TRBV7-3	NA	TRBJ2-5	CASSPRRPSARGVLETQYF	TGTGCCAGCAGCCCTCGGAGGCCCTCGGCGAGGGGGGTTCTGGAGACCCAGTACTTC
NA	TRBV6-5	NA	TRBJ1-6	CASSYDQQGPLNSPLHF	TGTGCCAGCAGTTACGATCAACAGGGACCTCTAAATTCACCCCTCCACTTT
TRBD1	TRBV7-9	few	TRBJ1-6	CASSTSGGGSNSPLHF	TGTGCCAGCAGCACCTCTGGAGGGGGCAGTAATTCACCCCTCCACTTT
NA	TRBV5-5	NA	TRBJ2-6	CASSPYISGANVLTF	TGTGCCAGCAGCCCATACATCTCTGGGGCCAACGTCCTGACTTTC
NA	TRBV2	NA	TRBJ2-3	CASFRGASTDTQYF	TGTGCCAGTTTTCGGGGGGCCAGCACAGATACGCAGTATTTT
TRBD1	TRBV24-1	few	TRBJ2-1	CATSLRQGRGNEQFF	TGTGCCACCTCCTTGAGACAGGGACGGGGCAATGAGCAGTTCTTC
TRBD1	TRBV4-3	few	TRBJ2-4	CASSQGTGGNIQYF	TGCGCCAGCAGCCAGGGGACAGGGGGAAACATTCAGTACTTC
NA	TRBV9	NA	TRBJ2-5	CASSGWGTGRETQYF	TGTGCCAGCAGCGGATGGGGGACGGGCCGAGAGACCCAGTACTTC